This record concerns one T cell receptor beta chain sequence. Its antigen is as yet unknown. This table comes from immunoSEQ multiplex PCR, and its TCRdb copy is limited to in-frame clones, with some not included. The data show over 2,000,000 clones, around 93% seen once. This CDR3 region has 14 residues. V lost 7 bases to trimming and J lost 1 base, with 13 bases between them. Germline CDR1 is SEHNR and CDR2 is FQNEAQ (reference sequence). Naive CD8 populations comprised CD45RO-negative cells positively selected for CCR7, excluding terminally differentiated effector memory CD45RA+ cells. The sample comes from a study of shared clonotypes between healthy human individuals. Overall study context: There were three CD4 naive, three CD4 memory, two CD8 naive and one CD8 memory plates per donor.

Notes on the study in general: Generation probabilities of non-shared clonotypes were lower (relative to those shared by all four donors). Only blood was sampled, and tissue TCR repertoires likely differ from blood ones.

Sequencing was carried out using naive CD8+ T cells from PBMCs. V is TRBV7-9 and J is TRBJ2-5; D possibly matches TRBD1 or TRBD2 (5 bases each). The receptor comes from a young man in good health. Some clones in this sample may be carry-over from other donors' samples. CDR3: CASTTDGTQETQYF. In DNA, the CDR3 is TGTGCCAGCACCACGGACGGGACCCAAGAGACCCAGTACTTC.